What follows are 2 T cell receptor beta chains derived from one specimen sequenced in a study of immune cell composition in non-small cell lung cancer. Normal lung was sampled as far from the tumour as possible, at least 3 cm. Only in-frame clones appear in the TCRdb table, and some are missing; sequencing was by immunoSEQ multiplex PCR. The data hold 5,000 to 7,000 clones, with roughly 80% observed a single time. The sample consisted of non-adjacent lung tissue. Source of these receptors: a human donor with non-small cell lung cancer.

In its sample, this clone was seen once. The CDR3 region has the DNA TGTGCCAGCAGCTTAGACAGGGACGAGACCCAGTACTTC. Its protein is CASSLDRDETQYF. The chain joins TRBV7-2 to TRBJ2-5, with D maybe TRBD1 (6 bases). Looked up from germline, CDR1 is SGHTA and CDR2 is FQGNSA. This CDR3 comprises 13 residues. Trimming removed 1 base at V and 5 bases at J, with 8 bases between.

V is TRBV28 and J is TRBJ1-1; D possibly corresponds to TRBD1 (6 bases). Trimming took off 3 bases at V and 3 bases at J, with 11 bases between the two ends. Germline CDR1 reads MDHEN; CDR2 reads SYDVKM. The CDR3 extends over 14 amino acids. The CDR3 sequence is CASSLAGVDTEAFF. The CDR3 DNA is TGTGCCAGCAGTTTGGCAGGGGTGGACACTGAAGCTTTCTTT.